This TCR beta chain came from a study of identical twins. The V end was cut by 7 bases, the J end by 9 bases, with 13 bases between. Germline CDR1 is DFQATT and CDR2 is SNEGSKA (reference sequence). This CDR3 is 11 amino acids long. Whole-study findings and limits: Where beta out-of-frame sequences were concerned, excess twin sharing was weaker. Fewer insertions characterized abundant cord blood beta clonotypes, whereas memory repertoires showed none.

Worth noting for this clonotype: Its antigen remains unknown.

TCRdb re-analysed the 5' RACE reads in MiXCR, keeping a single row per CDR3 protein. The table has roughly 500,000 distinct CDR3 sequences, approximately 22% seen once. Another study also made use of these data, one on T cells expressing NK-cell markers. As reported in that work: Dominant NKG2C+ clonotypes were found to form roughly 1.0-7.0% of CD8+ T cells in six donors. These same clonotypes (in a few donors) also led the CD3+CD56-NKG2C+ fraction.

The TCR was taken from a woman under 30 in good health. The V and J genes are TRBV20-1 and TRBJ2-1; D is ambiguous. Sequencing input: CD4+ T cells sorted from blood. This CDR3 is CSVELRVEQFF. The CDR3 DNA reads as TGCAGTGTTGAGCTTCGGGTTGAGCAGTTCTTC.